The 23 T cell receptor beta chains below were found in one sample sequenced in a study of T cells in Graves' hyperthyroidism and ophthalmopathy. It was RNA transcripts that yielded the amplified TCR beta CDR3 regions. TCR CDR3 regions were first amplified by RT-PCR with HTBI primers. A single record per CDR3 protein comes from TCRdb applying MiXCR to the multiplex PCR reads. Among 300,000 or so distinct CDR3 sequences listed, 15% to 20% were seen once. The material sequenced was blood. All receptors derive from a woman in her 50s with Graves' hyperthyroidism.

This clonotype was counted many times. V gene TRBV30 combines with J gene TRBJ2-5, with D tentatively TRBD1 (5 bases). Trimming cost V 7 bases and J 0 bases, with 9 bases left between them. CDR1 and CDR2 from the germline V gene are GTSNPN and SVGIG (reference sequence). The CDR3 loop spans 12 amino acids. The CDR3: CAFARDQETQYF. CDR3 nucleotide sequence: TGTGCCTTCGCCAGGGACCAAGAGACCCAGTACTTC.

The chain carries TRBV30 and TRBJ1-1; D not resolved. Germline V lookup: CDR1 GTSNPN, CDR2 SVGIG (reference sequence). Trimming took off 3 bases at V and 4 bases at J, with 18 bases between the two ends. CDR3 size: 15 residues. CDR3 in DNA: TGTGCCTGGAGCCCGCTATCCGGGTCCGCCACTGAAGCTTTCTTT. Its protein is CAWSPLSGSATEAFF.

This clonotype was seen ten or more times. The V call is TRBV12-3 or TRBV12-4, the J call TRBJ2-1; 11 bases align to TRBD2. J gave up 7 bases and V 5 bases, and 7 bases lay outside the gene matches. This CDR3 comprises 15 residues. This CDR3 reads CASSRPSGGRNEQFF. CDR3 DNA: TGTGCCAGCAGTCGGCCTAGCGGGGGGAGGAATGAGCAGTTCTTC.

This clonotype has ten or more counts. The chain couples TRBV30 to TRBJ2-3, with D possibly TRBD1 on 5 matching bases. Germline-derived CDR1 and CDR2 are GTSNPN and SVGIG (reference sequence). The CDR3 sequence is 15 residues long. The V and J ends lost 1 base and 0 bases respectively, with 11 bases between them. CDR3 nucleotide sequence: TGTGCCTGGAGTGCCACAGGCTATAGCACAGATACGCAGTATTTT. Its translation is CAWSATGYSTDTQYF.

CDR3 sequence reads: CASSSDGGNTGELFF. In DNA, the CDR3 is TGTGCCAGCAGTTCGGACGGTGGGAACACCGGGGAGCTGTTTTTT. This chain links TRBV7-9 with TRBJ2-2; D unresolved. Germline assignment: CDR1 SEHNR and CDR2 FQNEAQ (reference sequence). CDR3 length equals 15 residues. With 6 bases removed from V and 1 base from J, the gap between germline ends came to 12 bases. Full variable domain (outside the CDR3, taken from reference TRBV7-9 and TRBJ2-2): DTGVSQNPRHKITKRGQNVTFRCDPISEHNRLYWYRQTLGQGPEFLTYFQNEAQLEKSRLLSDRFSAERPKGSFSTLEIQRTEQGDSAMYLCASSSDGGNTGELFFGEGSRLTVL.

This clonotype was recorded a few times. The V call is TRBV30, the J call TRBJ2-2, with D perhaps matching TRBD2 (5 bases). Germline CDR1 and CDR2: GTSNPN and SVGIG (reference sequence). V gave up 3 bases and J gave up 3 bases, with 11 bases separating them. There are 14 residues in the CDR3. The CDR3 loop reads CAWSLGGYTGELFF. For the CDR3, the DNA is TGTGCCTGGAGCCTAGGAGGATACACCGGGGAGCTGTTTTTT.

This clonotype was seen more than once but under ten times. The CDR3 coding sequence is TGTGCCAGCACCCTCGGACAGGGGAACACCGGGGAGCTGTTTTTT. It codes for CASTLGQGNTGELFF. The V and J genes are TRBV2 and TRBJ2-2; 8 nucleotides line up with TRBD1. V shed 7 bases and J 1 base; nucleotides not matched to a gene: 5. The length of the CDR3 is 15 residues. Germline-derived CDR1 and CDR2 are SNHLY and FYNNEI. Combining the CDR3 with reference TRBV2 and TRBJ2-2 gives the whole variable domain EPEVTQTPSHQVTQMGQEVILRCVPISNHLYFYWYRQILGQKVEFLVSFYNNEISEKSEIFDDQFSVERPDGSNFTLKIRSTKLEDSAMYFCASTLGQGNTGELFFGEGSRLTVL.

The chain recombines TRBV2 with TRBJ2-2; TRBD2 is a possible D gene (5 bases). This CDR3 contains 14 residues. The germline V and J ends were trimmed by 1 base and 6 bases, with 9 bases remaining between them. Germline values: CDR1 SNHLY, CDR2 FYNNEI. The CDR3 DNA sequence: TGTGCCAGCAGTGAAGTAGGAGGCGCCGGGGAGCTGTTTTTT. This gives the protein CASSEVGGAGELFF.

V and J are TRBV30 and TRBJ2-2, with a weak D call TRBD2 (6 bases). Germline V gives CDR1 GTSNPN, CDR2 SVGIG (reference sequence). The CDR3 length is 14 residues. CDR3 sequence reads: CARLAGPGTGELFF. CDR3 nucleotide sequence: TGTGCACGCCTCGCGGGACCCGGCACCGGGGAGCTGTTTTTT.

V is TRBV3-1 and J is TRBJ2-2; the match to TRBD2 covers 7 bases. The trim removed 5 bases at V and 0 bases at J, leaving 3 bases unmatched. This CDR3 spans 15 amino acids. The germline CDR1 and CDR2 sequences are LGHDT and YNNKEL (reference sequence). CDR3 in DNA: TGTGCCAGCAGCGGTACTAGCGCGAACACCGGGGAGCTGTTTTTT. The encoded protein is CASSGTSANTGELFF.

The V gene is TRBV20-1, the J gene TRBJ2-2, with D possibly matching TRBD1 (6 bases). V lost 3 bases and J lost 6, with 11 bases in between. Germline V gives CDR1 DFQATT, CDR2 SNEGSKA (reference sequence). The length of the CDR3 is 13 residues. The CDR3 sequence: CSASSQGSGELFF. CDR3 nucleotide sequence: TGCAGTGCTAGTAGTCAGGGGTCCGGGGAGCTGTTTTTT.

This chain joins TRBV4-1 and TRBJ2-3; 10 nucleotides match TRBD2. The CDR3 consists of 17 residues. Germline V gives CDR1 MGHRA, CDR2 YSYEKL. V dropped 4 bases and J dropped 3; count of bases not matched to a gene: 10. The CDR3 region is CASSPARGSGRTDTQYF. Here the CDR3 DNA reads TGCGCCAGCAGCCCGGCAAGGGGTAGCGGGAGGACAGATACGCAGTATTTT.

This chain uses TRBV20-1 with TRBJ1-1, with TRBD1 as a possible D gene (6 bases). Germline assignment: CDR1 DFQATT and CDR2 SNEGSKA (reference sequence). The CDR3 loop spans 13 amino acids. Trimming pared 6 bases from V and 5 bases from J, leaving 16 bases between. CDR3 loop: CSANGGPGTEAFF. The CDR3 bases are TGCAGTGCCAACGGGGGGCCAGGGACTGAAGCTTTCTTT.

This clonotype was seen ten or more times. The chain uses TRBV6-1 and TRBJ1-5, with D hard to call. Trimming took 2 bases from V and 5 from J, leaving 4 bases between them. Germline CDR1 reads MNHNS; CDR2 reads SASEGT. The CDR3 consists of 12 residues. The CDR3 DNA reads TGTGCCAGCAGTGAACCCGATCAGCCCCAGCATTTT. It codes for CASSEPDQPQHF.

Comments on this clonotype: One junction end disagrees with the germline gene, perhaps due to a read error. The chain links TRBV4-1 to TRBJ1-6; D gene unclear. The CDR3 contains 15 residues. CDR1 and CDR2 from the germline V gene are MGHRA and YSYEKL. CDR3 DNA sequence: TGCGCCAGTAGCCAAGATCCGGTGGCGAATTCACCCCTCCACTTT. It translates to CASSQDPVANSPLHF.

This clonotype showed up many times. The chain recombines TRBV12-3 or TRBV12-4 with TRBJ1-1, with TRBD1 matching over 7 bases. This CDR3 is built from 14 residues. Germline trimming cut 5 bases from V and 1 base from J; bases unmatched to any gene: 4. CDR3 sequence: CASSPTGRNTEAFF. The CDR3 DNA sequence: TGTGCCAGCAGTCCGACAGGGCGGAACACTGAAGCTTTCTTT.

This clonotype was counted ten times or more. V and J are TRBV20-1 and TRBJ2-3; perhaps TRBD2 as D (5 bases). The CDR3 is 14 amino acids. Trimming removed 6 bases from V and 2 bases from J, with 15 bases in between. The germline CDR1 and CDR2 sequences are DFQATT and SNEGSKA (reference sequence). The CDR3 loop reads CSAHSGQDTDTQYF. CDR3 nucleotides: TGCAGTGCCCACAGCGGTCAAGACACAGATACGCAGTATTTT.

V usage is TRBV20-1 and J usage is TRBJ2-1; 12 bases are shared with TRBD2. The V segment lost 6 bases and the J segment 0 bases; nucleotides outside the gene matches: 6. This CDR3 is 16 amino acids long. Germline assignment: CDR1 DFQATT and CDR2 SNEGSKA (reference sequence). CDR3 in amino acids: CSARTSGALSYNEQFF. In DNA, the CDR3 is TGCAGTGCCCGGACTAGCGGGGCACTCTCCTACAATGAGCAGTTCTTC.

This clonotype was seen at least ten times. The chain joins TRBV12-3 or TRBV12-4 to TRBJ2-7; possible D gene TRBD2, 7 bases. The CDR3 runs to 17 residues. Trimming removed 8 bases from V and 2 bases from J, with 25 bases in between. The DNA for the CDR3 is TGTGCCAGCGCCCTGGGGGGGGCGGGGAGGGCCGCCTACGAGCAGTACTTC. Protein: CASALGGAGRAAYEQYF.

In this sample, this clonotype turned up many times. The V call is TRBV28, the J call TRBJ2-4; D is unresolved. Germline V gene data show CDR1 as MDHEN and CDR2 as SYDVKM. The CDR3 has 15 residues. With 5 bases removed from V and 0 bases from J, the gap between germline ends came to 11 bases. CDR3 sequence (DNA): TGTGCCAGCAGTACGACAACTTCAGCCAAAAACATTCAGTACTTC. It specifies CASSTTTSAKNIQYF. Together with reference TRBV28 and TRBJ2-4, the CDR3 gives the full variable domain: DVKVTQSSRYLVKRTGEKVFLECVQDMDHENMFWYRQDPGLGLRLIYFSYDVKMKEKGDIPEGYSVSREKKERFSLILESASTNQTSMYLCASSTTTSAKNIQYFGAGTRLSVL.

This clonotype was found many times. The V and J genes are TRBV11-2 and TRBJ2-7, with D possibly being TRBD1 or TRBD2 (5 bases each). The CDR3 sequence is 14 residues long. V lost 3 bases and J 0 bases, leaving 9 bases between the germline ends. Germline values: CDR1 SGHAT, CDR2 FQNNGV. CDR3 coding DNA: TGTGCCAGCAGCTTGGGGGACGCCTCCTACGAGCAGTACTTC. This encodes CASSLGDASYEQYF. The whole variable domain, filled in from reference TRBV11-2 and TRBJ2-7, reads EAGVAQSPRYKIIEKRQSVAFWCNPISGHATLYWYQQILGQGPKLLIQFQNNGVVDDSQLPKDRFSAERLKGVDSTLKIQPAKLEDSAVYLCASSLGDASYEQYFGPGTRLTVT.

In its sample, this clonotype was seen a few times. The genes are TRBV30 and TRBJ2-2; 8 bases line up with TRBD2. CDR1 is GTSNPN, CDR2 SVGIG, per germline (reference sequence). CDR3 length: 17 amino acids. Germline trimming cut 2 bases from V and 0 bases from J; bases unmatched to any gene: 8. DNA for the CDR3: TGTGCCTGGAGTAACAGGGCTAGCGGGTCGAACACCGGGGAGCTGTTTTTT. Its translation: CAWSNRASGSNTGELFF.

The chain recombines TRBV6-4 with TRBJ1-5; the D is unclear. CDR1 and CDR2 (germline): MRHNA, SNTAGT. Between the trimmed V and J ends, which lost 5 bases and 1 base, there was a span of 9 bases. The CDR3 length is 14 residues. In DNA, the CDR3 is TGTGCCAGCAGTAAGAGATCCAGCAATCAGCCCCAGCATTTT. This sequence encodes CASSKRSSNQPQHF.